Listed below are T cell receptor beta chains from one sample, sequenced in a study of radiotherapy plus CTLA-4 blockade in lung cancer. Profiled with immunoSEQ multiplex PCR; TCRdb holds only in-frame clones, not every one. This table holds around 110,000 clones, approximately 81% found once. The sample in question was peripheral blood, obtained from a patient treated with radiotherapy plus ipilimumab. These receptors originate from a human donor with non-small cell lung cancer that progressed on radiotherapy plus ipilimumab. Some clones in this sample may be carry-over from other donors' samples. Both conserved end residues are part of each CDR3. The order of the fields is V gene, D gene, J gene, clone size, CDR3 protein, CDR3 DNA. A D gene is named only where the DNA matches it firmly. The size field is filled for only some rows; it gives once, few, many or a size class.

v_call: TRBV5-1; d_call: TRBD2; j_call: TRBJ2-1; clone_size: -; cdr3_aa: CASSFELAGGSRNEQFF; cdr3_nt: TGCGCCAGCAGCTTCGAATTAGCGGGGGGGTCGAGGAATGAGCAGTTCTTC
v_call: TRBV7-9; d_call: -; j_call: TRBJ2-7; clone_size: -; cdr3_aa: CASSLYLLDEQYF; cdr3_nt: TGTGCCAGCAGCTTATATTTACTGGACGAGCAGTACTTC
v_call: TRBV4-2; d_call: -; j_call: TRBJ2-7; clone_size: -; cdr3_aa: CASSQGGQSYEQYF; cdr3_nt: TGTGCCAGCAGCCAAGGTGGACAGTCCTACGAGCAGTACTTC
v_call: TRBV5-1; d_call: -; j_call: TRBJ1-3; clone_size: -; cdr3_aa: CASSLAPAANYGNTIYF; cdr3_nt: TGCGCCAGCAGCTTGGCTCCGGCGGCAAATTATGGAAACACCATATATTTT
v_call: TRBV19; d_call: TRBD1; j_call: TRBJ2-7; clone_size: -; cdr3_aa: CASSPGQGRGEQYF; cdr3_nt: TGTGCCAGTAGCCCGGGACAGGGGAGAGGGGAGCAGTACTTC
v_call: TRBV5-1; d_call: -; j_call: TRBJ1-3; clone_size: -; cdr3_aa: CASSLEDSLDGNTIYF; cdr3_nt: TGCGCCAGCAGCTTGGAAGACAGCCTTGATGGAAACACCATATATTTT
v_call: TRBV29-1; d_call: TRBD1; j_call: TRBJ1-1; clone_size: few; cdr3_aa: CSVLPGQGVTEAFF; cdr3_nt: TGCAGCGTCCTTCCGGGACAGGGGGTTACTGAAGCTTTCTTT
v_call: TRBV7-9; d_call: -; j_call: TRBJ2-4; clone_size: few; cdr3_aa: CASSPLQVIQYF; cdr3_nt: TGTGCCAGCAGCCCGCTGCAGGTCATTCAGTACTTC
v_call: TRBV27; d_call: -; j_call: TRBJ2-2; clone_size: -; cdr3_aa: CASSFAGNTGELFF; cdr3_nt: TGTGCCAGCAGTTTCGCAGGGAACACCGGGGAGCTGTTTTTT
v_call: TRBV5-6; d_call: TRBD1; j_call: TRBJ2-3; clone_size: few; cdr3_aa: CASSSRDRGHSTDTQYF; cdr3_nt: TGTGCCAGCAGCTCCCGGGACAGGGGTCATAGCACAGATACGCAGTATTTT
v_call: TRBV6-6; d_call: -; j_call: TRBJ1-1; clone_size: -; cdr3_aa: CASSYSGSMDTEAFF; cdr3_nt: TGTGCCAGCAGTTACTCCGGCAGTATGGACACTGAAGCTTTCTTT
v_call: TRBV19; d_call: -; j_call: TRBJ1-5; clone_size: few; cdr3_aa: CASSSIGESHQPQHF; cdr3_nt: TGTGCCAGTAGTAGTATAGGGGAGTCTCATCAGCCCCAGCATTTT
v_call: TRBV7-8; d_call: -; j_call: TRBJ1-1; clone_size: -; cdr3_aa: CASSTPTRGTEAFF; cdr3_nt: TGTGCCAGCAGCACCCCGACCCGAGGCACTGAAGCTTTCTTT
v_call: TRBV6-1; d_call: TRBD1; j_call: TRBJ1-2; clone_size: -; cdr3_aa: CASSPGQAYGYTF; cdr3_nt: TGTGCCAGCAGCCCGGGACAGGCTTATGGCTACACCTTC
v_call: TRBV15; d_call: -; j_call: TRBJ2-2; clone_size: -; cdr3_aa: CATSREADTGELFF; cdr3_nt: TGTGCCACCAGCAGAGAGGCGGATACCGGGGAGCTGTTTTTT
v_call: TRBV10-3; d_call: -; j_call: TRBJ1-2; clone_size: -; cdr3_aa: CAISETRQVFLGYGYTF; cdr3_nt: TGTGCCATCAGTGAGACCCGACAGGTGTTTTTAGGCTATGGCTACACCTTC
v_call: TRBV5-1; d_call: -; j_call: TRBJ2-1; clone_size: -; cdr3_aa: CASSSFRRGYNEQFF; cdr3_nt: TGCGCCAGCAGCTCTTTCCGTAGAGGATACAATGAGCAGTTCTTC